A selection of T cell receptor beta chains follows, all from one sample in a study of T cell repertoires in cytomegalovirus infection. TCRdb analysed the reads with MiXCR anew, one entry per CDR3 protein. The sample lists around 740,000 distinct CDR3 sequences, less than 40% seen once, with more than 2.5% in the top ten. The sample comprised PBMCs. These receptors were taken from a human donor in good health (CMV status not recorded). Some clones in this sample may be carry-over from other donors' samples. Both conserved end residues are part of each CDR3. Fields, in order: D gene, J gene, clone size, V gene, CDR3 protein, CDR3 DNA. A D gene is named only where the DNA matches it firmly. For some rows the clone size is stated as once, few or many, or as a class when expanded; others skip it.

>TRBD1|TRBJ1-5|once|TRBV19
CASSTPGQRGNQPQHF
TGTGCCAGTAGTACGCCGGGACAGAGGGGCAATCAGCCCCAGCATTTT
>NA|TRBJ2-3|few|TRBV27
CASSSSWSGDSTDTQYF
TGTGCCAGCAGTTCCTCGTGGAGCGGAGATAGCACAGATACGCAGTATTTT
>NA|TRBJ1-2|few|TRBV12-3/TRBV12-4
CASRDSPGYYGYTF
TGTGCCAGCAGGGACTCCCCCGGGTACTATGGCTACACCTTC
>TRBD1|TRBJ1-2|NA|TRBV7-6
CASSSGQLNYGYTF
TGTGCCAGCAGCTCGGGACAGCTAAACTATGGCTACACCTTC
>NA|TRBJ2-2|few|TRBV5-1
CASSLAPGYTGELFF
TGCGCCAGCAGCTTGGCCCCAGGCTACACCGGGGAGCTGTTTTTT
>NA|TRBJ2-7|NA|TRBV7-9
CASSSDGSYDQYF
TGTGCCAGCAGCTCCGACGGATCCTACGATCAGTACTTC
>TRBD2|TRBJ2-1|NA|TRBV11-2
CASRTPGLAGGTNNEQFF
TGTGCCAGCAGGACTCCGGGACTAGCGGGGGGCACCAACAATGAGCAGTTCTTC
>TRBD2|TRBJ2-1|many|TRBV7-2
CASSPRTSGSGEQFF
TGTGCCAGCAGCCCAAGGACTAGCGGGAGCGGTGAGCAGTTCTTC
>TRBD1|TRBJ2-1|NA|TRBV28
CATRGTVGNIRGNEQFF
TGTGCCACCAGAGGGACAGTTGGGAATATCCGGGGCAATGAGCAGTTCTTC
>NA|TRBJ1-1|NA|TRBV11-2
CASSLALSHPVTEAFF
TGTGCCAGCAGCTTAGCCCTGAGCCACCCGGTCACTGAAGCTTTCTTT
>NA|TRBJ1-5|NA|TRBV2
CASSGEVQPQHF
TGTGCCAGCAGCGGAGAGGTTCAGCCCCAGCATTTT
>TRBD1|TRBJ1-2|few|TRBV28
CAGSADRGNYGYTF
TGTGCCGGATCTGCGGACAGGGGAAACTATGGCTACACCTTC
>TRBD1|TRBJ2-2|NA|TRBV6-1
CASSLNRGRITGELFF
TGTGCCAGCAGTTTAAACAGGGGGCGCATCACCGGGGAGCTGTTTTTT
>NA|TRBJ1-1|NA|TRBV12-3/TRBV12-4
CASIGGQGRGKAFF
TGTGCCAGCATAGGGGGTCAGGGAAGAGGAAAAGCTTTCTTT
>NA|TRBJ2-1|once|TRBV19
CASSITVAALYNEQFF
TGTGCCAGTAGTATCACAGTAGCGGCGCTCTACAATGAGCAGTTCTTC
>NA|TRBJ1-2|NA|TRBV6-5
CASSYGAVNYGYTF
TGTGCCAGCAGTTATGGAGCAGTCAACTATGGCTACACCTTC
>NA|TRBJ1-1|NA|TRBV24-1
CATSGYDQGGYTEAFF
TGTGCCACCAGCGGCTATGATCAGGGAGGCTACACTGAAGCTTTCTTT
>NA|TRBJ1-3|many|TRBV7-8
CASSLGPHSGNTIYF
TGTGCCAGCAGCTTAGGACCCCACTCTGGAAACACCATATATTTT
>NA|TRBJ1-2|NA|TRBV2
CASRQGLTPHGYTF
TGTGCCAGCAGGCAGGGACTCACCCCTCATGGCTACACCTTC
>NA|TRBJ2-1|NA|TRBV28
CASTMGGTEQFF
TGTGCCAGCACCATGGGGGGAACTGAGCAGTTCTTC
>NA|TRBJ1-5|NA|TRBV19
CASSGGRDNQPQHF
TGTGCCAGTAGTGGGGGCAGGGACAATCAGCCCCAGCATTTT
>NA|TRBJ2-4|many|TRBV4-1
CASSVRDQRSYIQYF
TGCGCCAGCAGCGTACGGGACCAAAGGTCGTACATTCAGTACTTC
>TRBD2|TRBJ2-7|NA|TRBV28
CAIGLARRSYEQYF
TGTGCCATCGGACTAGCGCGTCGGTCCTACGAGCAGTACTTC
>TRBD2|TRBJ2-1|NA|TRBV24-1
CATSNPSGKNNEQFF
TGTGCCACCAGTAATCCTAGCGGGAAGAACAATGAGCAGTTCTTC
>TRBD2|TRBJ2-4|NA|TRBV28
CASSLSVAGPRDIQYF
TGTGCCAGCAGTTTATCGGTAGCGGGACCCCGGGACATTCAGTACTTC
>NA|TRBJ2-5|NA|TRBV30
CAWRHRGRETQYF
TGTGCCTGGAGGCATAGGGGTAGAGAGACCCAGTACTTC
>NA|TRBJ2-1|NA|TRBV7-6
CASSERDAGITYNEQFF
TGTGCCAGCAGCGAGAGGGACGCGGGGATCACCTACAATGAGCAGTTCTTC
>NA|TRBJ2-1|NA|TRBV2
CASSALQVNYNEQFF
TGTGCCAGCAGTGCCCTTCAGGTGAATTACAATGAGCAGTTCTTC
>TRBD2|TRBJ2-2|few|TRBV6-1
CATRLAGNTGELFF
TGTGCCACACGACTAGCGGGGAACACCGGGGAGCTGTTTTTT
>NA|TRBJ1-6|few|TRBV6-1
CASSDAGNNSPLHF
TGTGCCAGCAGTGACGCGGGAAATAATTCACCCCTCCACTTT
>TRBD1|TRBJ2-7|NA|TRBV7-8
CASTTRDRGREQYF
TGTGCCAGCACTACCCGGGACAGGGGGCGTGAGCAGTACTTC
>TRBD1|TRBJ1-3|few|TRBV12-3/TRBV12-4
CASSPPFEDRLATIYF
TGTGCCAGCAGTCCGCCCTTTGAGGACAGGCTTGCCACCATATATTTT
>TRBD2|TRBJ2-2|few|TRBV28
CASSPHFEGGDTGELFF
TGTGCCAGCAGTCCCCATTTCGAGGGAGGGGACACCGGGGAGCTGTTTTTT
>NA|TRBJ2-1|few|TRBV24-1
CATSDSRAHNEQFF
TGTGCCACCAGTGATTCCCGGGCACACAATGAGCAGTTCTTC
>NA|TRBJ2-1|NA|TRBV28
CASQNQGSYNEQFF
TGTGCCAGCCAGAACCAAGGGTCCTACAATGAGCAGTTCTTC
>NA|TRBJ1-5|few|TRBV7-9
CASSQGGFPPNPQHF
TGTGCCAGCAGCCAAGGAGGGTTCCCACCAAATCCCCAGCATTTT
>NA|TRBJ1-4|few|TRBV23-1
CASRMTSWEYQIPTNEKLFF
TGCGCCAGCAGGATGACTTCTTGGGAATACCAGATCCCAACTAATGAAAAACTGTTTTTT
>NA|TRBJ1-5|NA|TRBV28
CASSLIRAGENQPQHF
TGTGCCAGCAGTTTAATTAGGGCAGGGGAGAATCAGCCCCAGCATTTT
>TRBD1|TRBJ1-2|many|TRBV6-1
CASSFLGQGDGYTF
TGTGCCAGCAGTTTCCTAGGACAGGGAGACGGCTACACCTTC
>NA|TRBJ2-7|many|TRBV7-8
CASSATYEQYF
TGTGCCAGCAGCGCCACCTACGAGCAGTACTTC
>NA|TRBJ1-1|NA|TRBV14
CASSLVPFGAAEAFF
TGTGCCAGCAGCCTCGTCCCGTTTGGGGCAGCTGAAGCTTTCTTT
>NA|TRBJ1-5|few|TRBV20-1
CSARESASYNQPQHF
TGCAGTGCTAGAGAAAGCGCCAGCTACAATCAGCCCCAGCATTTT
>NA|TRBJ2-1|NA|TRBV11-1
CASSLGRGRNNEQFF
TGTGCCAGCAGCTTAGGGCGGGGGCGAAACAATGAGCAGTTCTTC
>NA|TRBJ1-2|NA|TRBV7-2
CASSLAALGGYTF
TGTGCCAGCAGCTTAGCTGCTCTGGGTGGCTACACCTTC
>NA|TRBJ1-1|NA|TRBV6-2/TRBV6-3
CASSQLIGEAFF
TGTGCCAGCAGCCAACTTATAGGTGAAGCTTTCTTT
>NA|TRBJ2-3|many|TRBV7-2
CASSPGGWRSTDTQYF
TGTGCCAGCAGTCCCGGGGGATGGCGGAGCACAGATACGCAGTATTTT
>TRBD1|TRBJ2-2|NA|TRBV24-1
CATSARRGQANTGELFF
TGTGCCACCAGTGCCCGAAGGGGACAGGCGAACACCGGGGAGCTGTTTTTT
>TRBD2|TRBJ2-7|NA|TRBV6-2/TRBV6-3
CASNYGTSIYEQYF
TGTGCCAGCAACTACGGGACTAGTATCTACGAGCAGTACTTC
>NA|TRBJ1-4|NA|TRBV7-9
CASSYNNEKLFF
TGTGCCAGCAGCTACAATAATGAAAAACTGTTTTTT
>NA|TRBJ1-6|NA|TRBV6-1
CASNVRRVTYNSPLHF
TGTGCCAGCAATGTCAGGAGAGTTACCTATAATTCACCCCTCCACTTT
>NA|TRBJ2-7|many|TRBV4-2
CASSQERRSSYEQYF
TGTGCCAGCAGCCAAGAAAGAAGGAGCTCCTACGAGCAGTACTTC